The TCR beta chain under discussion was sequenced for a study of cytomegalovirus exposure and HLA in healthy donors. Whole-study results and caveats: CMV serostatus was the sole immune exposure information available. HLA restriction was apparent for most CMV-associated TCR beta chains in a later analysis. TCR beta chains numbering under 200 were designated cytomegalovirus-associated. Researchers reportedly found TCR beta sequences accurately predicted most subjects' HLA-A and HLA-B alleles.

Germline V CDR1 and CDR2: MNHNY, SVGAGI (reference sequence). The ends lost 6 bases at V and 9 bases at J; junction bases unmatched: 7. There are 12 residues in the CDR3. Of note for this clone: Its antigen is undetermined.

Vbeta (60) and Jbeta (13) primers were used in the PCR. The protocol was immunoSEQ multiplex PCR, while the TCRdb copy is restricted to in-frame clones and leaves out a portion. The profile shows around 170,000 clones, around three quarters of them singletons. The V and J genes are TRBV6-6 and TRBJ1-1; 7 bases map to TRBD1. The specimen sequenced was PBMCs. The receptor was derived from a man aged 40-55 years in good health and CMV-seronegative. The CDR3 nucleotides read TGTGCCAGCAGCGAATCGACAGGGAAAGCTTTCTTT. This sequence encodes CASSESTGKAFF.